The rows below give T cell receptor beta chains drawn from one sample of a study of blood T cell repertoires in COVID-19. This table comes from immunoSEQ multiplex PCR, and its TCRdb copy is limited to in-frame clones, with some not included. The sample lists 200,000 or so clones; 88% were seen once. The source material was PBMCs or T cells enriched from blood (not recorded which). The receptors were gathered from a woman aged 40 to 50 with acute COVID-19. The CDR3 runs from the conserved cysteine through the conserved F or W. The D gene is left open where the match is weak. Some rows mark clone size as missing; the rest say once, few, many or name a class of expanded clone.

d_call	v_call	clone_size	j_call	cdr3_nt	cdr3_aa
TRBD1	TRBV29-1	NA	TRBJ1-1	TGCAGCGTTGAGGGGGACAGGGGGCCGGTCACTGAAGCTTTCTTT	CSVEGDRGPVTEAFF
NA	TRBV9	once	TRBJ1-3	TGTGCCAGCAGCCCGATCGGGGCTGGAAACACCATATATTTT	CASSPIGAGNTIYF
TRBD1	TRBV5-8	NA	TRBJ2-7	TGTGCCAGCAGCAACCGAGCGACAGGGGTCTACGAGCAGTACTTC	CASSNRATGVYEQYF
NA	TRBV30	once	TRBJ2-2	TGTGCCTGGAGTCCCCAAGCGTTCGGGGAGCTGTTTTTT	CAWSPQAFGELFF
NA	TRBV6-5	NA	TRBJ1-1	TGTGCCAGCAGTACAGGGAACACTGAAGCTTTCTTT	CASSTGNTEAFF
NA	TRBV6-5	NA	TRBJ1-3	TGTGCCAGCAGTTATAGGGAGAGTACTGGAAACACCATATATTTT	CASSYRESTGNTIYF
NA	TRBV6-2/TRBV6-3	NA	TRBJ1-3	TGTGCCAGCAGTGCCGGTCCCTACGGTGGAAACACCATATATTTT	CASSAGPYGGNTIYF
TRBD1	TRBV27	NA	TRBJ2-3	TGTGCCAGCAGTTTAAACTCCGGGACAGGGTATATAGATACGCAGTATTTT	CASSLNSGTGYIDTQYF
NA	TRBV6-5	NA	TRBJ1-1	TGTGCCAGCAGACCCTTAGGGGGTAGGACTGAAGCTTTCTTT	CASRPLGGRTEAFF
TRBD1	TRBV5-1	NA	TRBJ1-2	TGCGCCAGCAGCTTGGCCGGGACAGGGTTTTTGTCTGATGGCTACACCTTC	CASSLAGTGFLSDGYTF
NA	TRBV6-2/TRBV6-3	NA	TRBJ1-5	TGTGCCAGCAGTCCCGGACGGACGGACTACTATGATAGCAATCAGCCCCAGCATTTT	CASSPGRTDYYDSNQPQHF
NA	TRBV18	NA	TRBJ1-1	TGTGCCAGCTCACCACCCCTGACGCCGGGGGTAACTGAAGCTTTCTTT	CASSPPLTPGVTEAFF
TRBD2	TRBV6-5	NA	TRBJ2-3	TGTGCCAGCAGTCGGACCCGACTAGCGGCAGATACGCAGTATTTT	CASSRTRLAADTQYF
NA	TRBV6-5	NA	TRBJ1-3	TGTGCCAGCAGTCTCACAGCAATCTCTGGAAACACCATATATTTT	CASSLTAISGNTIYF
NA	TRBV19	NA	TRBJ1-6	TGTGCCAGTAGTATAGACGGACAGACTCCGGCTACACCCCTCCACTTT	CASSIDGQTPATPLHF
NA	TRBV18	NA	TRBJ1-3	TGTGCCAGCTCACTTGAGGACTGGACCTCTGGAAACACCATATATTTT	CASSLEDWTSGNTIYF
TRBD1	TRBV4-2	NA	TRBJ1-2	TGTGCCAGCAGCCAAGCGGAGACAGGGTACTATGGCTACACCTTC	CASSQAETGYYGYTF
NA	TRBV20-1	once	TRBJ1-6	TGCAGTGCTAGTTTGCAGGGGCATTCGGCACCCCTCCACTTT	CSASLQGHSAPLHF
NA	TRBV10-3	NA	TRBJ1-1	TGTGCCATCAGTGGGGGGGGCGGATCCAACACTGAAGCTTTCTTT	CAISGGGGSNTEAFF
TRBD1	TRBV2	NA	TRBJ2-5	TGTGCCACCACCCGGGACAGCCAAGAGACCCAGTACTTC	CATTRDSQETQYF
NA	TRBV5-1	NA	TRBJ1-2	TGCGCCAGCAGCTTGGTGGCGGGGTCTGGCTACACCTTC	CASSLVAGSGYTF
TRBD1	TRBV30	NA	TRBJ1-5	TGTGCCTGGGCACAGGGGGCGGTGGGTAATCAGCCCCAGCATTTT	CAWAQGAVGNQPQHF
NA	TRBV21-1	NA	TRBJ1-1	TGTGCCAGCAGCGATTATAACAGGGCCACTGAAGCTTTCTTT	CASSDYNRATEAFF
TRBD1	TRBV4-1	NA	TRBJ1-6	TGCGCCAGCAGCCGAGCAGGGACAGGGGGTTCACCCCTCCACTTT	CASSRAGTGGSPLHF
TRBD1	TRBV7-8	NA	TRBJ2-5	TGTGCCAGCAGCCCGGGACAGGGAGTGGAGACCCAGTACTTC	CASSPGQGVETQYF
TRBD2	TRBV30	NA	TRBJ2-1	TGTGCCTGGAGGAGGACTAGCGCTTACAATGAGCAGTTCTTC	CAWRRTSAYNEQFF
NA	TRBV7-2	few	TRBJ2-1	TGTGCCAGCAGCTTAGCGCAGGGGAAGGGCGAGCAGTTCTTC	CASSLAQGKGEQFF
NA	TRBV19	NA	TRBJ1-2	TGTGCCAGTAGAAGAGCGGGACCCCCTTATGGCTACACCTTC	CASRRAGPPYGYTF
NA	TRBV5-6	NA	TRBJ1-5	TGTGCCAGCAGCTTCTGGGGGGTTAGGAATCAGCCCCAGCATTTT	CASSFWGVRNQPQHF
NA	TRBV7-8	NA	TRBJ2-1	TGTGCCAGCAGCCCTACTGCTATGAATGAGCAGTTCTTC	CASSPTAMNEQFF
NA	TRBV3-1/TRBV3-2	NA	TRBJ2-2	TGTGCCAGCCGCTCAGATACCAGGGAGCTGTTTTTT	CASRSDTRELFF
TRBD1	TRBV5-1	NA	TRBJ1-3	TGCGCCAGCAGCTTCGACAGGGGAGCTGGAAACACCATATATTTT	CASSFDRGAGNTIYF
TRBD1	TRBV29-1	NA	TRBJ1-2	TGCAGCGTTGAGGCTCAGGGGGATGGCTACACCTTC	CSVEAQGDGYTF
NA	TRBV7-2	NA	TRBJ2-7	TGTGCCAGCAGCTTAAGCTCCCACCAGGGCGAGCAGTACTTC	CASSLSSHQGEQYF
TRBD1	TRBV9	NA	TRBJ1-5	TGTGCCAGCAGTGCAGGGGGTTATAGCAATCAGCCCCAGCATTTT	CASSAGGYSNQPQHF
NA	TRBV7-9	NA	TRBJ2-1	TGTGCCAGCAACAAACCAGGGGACAATGAGCAGTTCTTC	CASNKPGDNEQFF
NA	TRBV25-1	NA	TRBJ1-6	TGTGCCAGCAGTGTCGGACAGACTTATAATTCACCCCTCCACTTT	CASSVGQTYNSPLHF
NA	TRBV2	NA	TRBJ1-3	TGTGCCAGCGGCAGGGGAAGATTAATGGGCAGAAACACCATATATTTT	CASGRGRLMGRNTIYF
TRBD2	TRBV3-1/TRBV3-2	NA	TRBJ2-7	TGTGCCAGCAGCCTTACTAGCGGGGGACCCTACGAGCAGTACTTC	CASSLTSGGPYEQYF
TRBD2	TRBV5-1	NA	TRBJ2-3	TGCGCCAGCAGCTTTGGGACTAGCGTGGCGGATACGCAGTATTTT	CASSFGTSVADTQYF
NA	TRBV4-1	NA	TRBJ2-3	TGCGCCAGCAGCCAAGTAATGGCGGCTAGCACAGATACGCAGTATTTT	CASSQVMAASTDTQYF
NA	TRBV5-1	NA	TRBJ1-6	TGCGCCAGCAGCCCGGGGGGAAATAATTCACCCCTCCACTTT	CASSPGGNNSPLHF
NA	TRBV24-1	NA	TRBJ2-3	TGTGCCACCAGTGATAGAGGACAGAACACAGATACGCAGTATTTT	CATSDRGQNTDTQYF
TRBD2	TRBV10-1	few	TRBJ2-1	TGCGCCAGCTCCGGACTAGCGGGAAACTCCTACAATGAGCAGTTCTTC	CASSGLAGNSYNEQFF
TRBD1	TRBV14	once	TRBJ2-2	TGTGCCAGCAGCCCCTCGACAGGGGTCATCAACACCGGGGAGCTGTTTTTT	CASSPSTGVINTGELFF
NA	TRBV7-2	NA	TRBJ1-4	TGTGCCAGCAGCTTAAATGCACGCCCTACCGAAAAACTGTTTTTT	CASSLNARPTEKLFF
TRBD1	TRBV19	NA	TRBJ1-4	TGTGCCAGCCAGGGGGTTAATGAAAAACTGTTTTTT	CASQGVNEKLFF
TRBD2	TRBV5-1	once	TRBJ2-1	TGCGCCAGCAGCCGAATAGCGGGAGGGGGCAATGAGCAGTTCTTC	CASSRIAGGGNEQFF
NA	TRBV7-2	NA	TRBJ1-2	TGTGCCAGCAGCTTAAGTCCTGAGGGCTATGGCTACACCTTC	CASSLSPEGYGYTF
NA	TRBV7-2	NA	TRBJ2-3	TGTGCCAGCAGCCGGGGGTGGGGGAACACAGATACGCAGTATTTT	CASSRGWGNTDTQYF
TRBD1	TRBV24-1	few	TRBJ2-4	TGTGCCACCAGCGCGGGACAGGGGATGCGAGACATTCAGTACTTC	CATSAGQGMRDIQYF
TRBD2	TRBV7-7	NA	TRBJ2-1	TGTGCCAGCAGCCCCCGGACTAGCGGGTACAATGAGCAGTTCTTC	CASSPRTSGYNEQFF
NA	TRBV21-1	NA	TRBJ2-2	TGTGCCAGCAGCAAACCGGGGCGCCTGGGGTCTTTTGGCGGGAGGAACACCGGGGAGCTGTTTTTT	CASSKPGRLGSFGGRNTGELFF